Here is one TCR beta chain with its context. TCRdb re-called the reads through MiXCR, storing one row per CDR3 protein. The sample consists of about 190,000 distinct CDR3 sequences, 28% of them appearing once. This sample stems from a study of T cell repertoires in cytomegalovirus infection. Study summary: Shared public TCR beta signatures pointed to both CMV infection and a matching HLA type.

The V gene's germline CDR1 is MNHNY and CDR2 SVGAGI (reference sequence). This CDR3 spans 17 amino acids. Trimming left V 6 bases short and J 3 bases short, with 23 bases between. The receptor was isolated from a human donor in good health (CMV status not recorded). Some clones in this sample may be carry-over from other donors' samples. The V gene is TRBV6-6, the J gene TRBJ2-5, with unresolved D. Sequencing input: PBMCs. The CDR3 region has the DNA TGTGCCAGCAGCCCACCCCCCTTGCGACCCTCGGAAGAGACCCAGTACTTC. This sequence encodes CASSPPPLRPSEETQYF.